This entry concerns a single T cell receptor (beta chain). Its specificity is unknown. The sample is drawn from a study of graft-versus-host responses after intestinal transplantation. Study context: The whole recipient group had anti-thymocyte globulin induction followed by tacrolimus and steroids for around 3 years. Study-level findings and limits: GvH clones turned up in recipient marrow; some had shown up first in ileum or blood. There was an association between peak levels of circulating GvH clones and early post-transplant HvG declines.

There are 16 residues in the CDR3. In germline, CDR1 is MGHRA, CDR2 YSYEKL. V shed 0 bases and J shed 0 bases, with 8 bases lying between them. This table comes from immunoSEQ multiplex PCR, and its TCRdb copy is limited to in-frame clones, with some not included. This table holds about 36,000 clones, roughly 95% found once. The chain has TRBV4-1 and TRBJ1-4; D ambiguous. The sample consisted of unstimulated CD4+ T cells sorted from spleen or lymph node cells, taken before transplant. The sequence derives from a human donor who was the organ donor for an intestinal transplant. CDR3 sequence (DNA): TGCGCCAGCAGCCAAGACAGACCCGCAACTAATGAAAAACTGTTTTTT. It yields the protein CASSQDRPATNEKLFF.